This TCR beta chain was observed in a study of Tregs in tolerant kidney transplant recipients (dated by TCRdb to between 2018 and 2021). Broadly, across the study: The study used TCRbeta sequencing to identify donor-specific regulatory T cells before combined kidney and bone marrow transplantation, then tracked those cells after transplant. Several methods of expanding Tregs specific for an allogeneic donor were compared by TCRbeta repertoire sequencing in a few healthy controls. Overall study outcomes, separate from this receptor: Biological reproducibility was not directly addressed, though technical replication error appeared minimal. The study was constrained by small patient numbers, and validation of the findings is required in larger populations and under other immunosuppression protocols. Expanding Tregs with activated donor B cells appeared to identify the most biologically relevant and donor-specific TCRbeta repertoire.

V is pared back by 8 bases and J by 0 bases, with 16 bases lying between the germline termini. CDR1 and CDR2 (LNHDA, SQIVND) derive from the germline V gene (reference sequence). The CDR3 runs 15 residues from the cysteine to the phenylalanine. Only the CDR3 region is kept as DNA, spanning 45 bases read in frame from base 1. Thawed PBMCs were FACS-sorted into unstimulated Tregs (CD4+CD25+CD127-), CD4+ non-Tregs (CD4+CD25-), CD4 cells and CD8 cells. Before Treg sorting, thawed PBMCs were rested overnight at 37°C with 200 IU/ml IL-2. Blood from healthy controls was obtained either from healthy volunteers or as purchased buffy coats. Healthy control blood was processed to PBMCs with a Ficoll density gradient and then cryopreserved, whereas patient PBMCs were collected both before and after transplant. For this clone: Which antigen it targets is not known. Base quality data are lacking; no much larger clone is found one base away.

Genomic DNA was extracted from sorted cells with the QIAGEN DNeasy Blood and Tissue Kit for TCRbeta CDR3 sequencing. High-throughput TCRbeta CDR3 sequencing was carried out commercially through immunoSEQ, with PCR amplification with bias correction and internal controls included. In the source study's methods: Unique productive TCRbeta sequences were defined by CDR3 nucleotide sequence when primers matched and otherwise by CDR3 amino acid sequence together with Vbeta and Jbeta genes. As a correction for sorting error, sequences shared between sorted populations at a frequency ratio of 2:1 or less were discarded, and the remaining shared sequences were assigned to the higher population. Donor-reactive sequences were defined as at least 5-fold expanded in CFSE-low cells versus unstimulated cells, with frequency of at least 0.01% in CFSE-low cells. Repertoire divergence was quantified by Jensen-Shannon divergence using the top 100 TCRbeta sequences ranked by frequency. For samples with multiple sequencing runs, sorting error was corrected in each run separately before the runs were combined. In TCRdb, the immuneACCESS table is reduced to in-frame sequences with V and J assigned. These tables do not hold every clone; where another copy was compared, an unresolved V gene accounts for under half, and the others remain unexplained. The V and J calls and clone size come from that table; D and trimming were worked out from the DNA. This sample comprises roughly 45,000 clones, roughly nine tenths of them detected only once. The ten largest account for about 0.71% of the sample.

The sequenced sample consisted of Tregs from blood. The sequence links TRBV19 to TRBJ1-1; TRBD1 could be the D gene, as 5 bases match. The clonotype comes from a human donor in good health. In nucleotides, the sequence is TGTGCCAGTCGGGTCTGGAGCAGGGTGAACACTGAAGCTTTCTTT. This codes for CASRVWSRVNTEAFF.